One T cell receptor beta chain is described in this entry. The antigen remains undetermined. Germline CDR1 reads PRHDT; CDR2 reads FYEKMQ (reference sequence). After removal of 5 bases from V and 4 bases from J, the junction contained 11 bases not matched to a gene. The CDR3 consists of 16 residues. Here immunoSEQ multiplex PCR was the method, and the copy in TCRdb shows in-frame clones only, minus some. The sample holds approximately 30,000 clones, 92% seen once. Enrollment shut out patients with autoimmune disease history or systemic immunosuppression. The record originates from a study of OX40 agonist ivuxolimab in advanced cancers. Turning to the study itself: Hepatocellular carcinoma, melanoma, renal cell or head and neck cancer occurred in dose-escalation patients. Notes on the study in general: Certain nonresponding patients likewise had low normalized T-cell clonal expansion. Dose levels from 0.1 to 3.0 mg/kg saw CD4+ and CD8+ blood T cells expand clonally by week 6.

The TCR was taken from an adult with an advanced solid tumor such as melanoma, head and neck, liver or kidney cancer. The material sequenced was CD4+ or CD8+ T cells sorted from blood, taken in a trial of the OX40 agonist ivuxolimab. This sequence joins TRBV13 and TRBJ2-5, with TRBD2 matching 9 bases. In DNA form, the CDR3 reads TGTGCCAGCAGCGCGCGGGGGGGAGTAGGTTTAGAGACCCAGTACTTC. Translating gives CASSARGGVGLETQYF.